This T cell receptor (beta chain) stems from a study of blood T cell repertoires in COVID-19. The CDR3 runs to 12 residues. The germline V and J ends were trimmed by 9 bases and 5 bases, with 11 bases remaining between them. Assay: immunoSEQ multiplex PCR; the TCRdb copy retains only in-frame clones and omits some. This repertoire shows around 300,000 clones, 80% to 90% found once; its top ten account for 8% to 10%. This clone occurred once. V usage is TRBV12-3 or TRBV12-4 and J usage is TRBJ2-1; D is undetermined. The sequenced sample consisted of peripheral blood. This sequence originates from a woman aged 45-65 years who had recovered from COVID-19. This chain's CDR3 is CASVQAHNEQFF. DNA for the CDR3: TGTGCCAGTGTTCAGGCCCACAATGAGCAGTTCTTC.